This T cell receptor beta chain was sequenced for a study of blood T cell repertoires in COVID-19. Study-wide context: The origin of the acute and convalescent COVID-19 samples was the United States, Italy and Spain. T cells, B-cell-depleted T cells, or PBMCs provided the cDNA or gDNA that served as material.

Original handling: Using reference gene primer amplification, nucleated cell counts were estimated. TCRdb keeps only in-frame clones here, not all; method: immunoSEQ multiplex PCR. The V and J calls and clone size were taken over from that table, and D and trimming were inferred from the DNA. The sample records about 250,000 clones, roughly 84% being singletons. The ends were cut back, 2 bases at V and 0 bases at J, with 8 bases in the middle. CDR3 length: 15 amino acids. CDR1 and CDR2 (germline): LGHNA, YNFKEQ. Sequenced sample: peripheral blood. This TCR was recovered from a middle-aged man with active or convalescent COVID-19. The chain links TRBV4-2 to TRBJ2-1; no firm D call. The CDR3 region is CASSQRLDSYNEQFF. CDR3 in DNA: TGTGCCAGCAGCCAACGACTCGACTCCTACAATGAGCAGTTCTTC.